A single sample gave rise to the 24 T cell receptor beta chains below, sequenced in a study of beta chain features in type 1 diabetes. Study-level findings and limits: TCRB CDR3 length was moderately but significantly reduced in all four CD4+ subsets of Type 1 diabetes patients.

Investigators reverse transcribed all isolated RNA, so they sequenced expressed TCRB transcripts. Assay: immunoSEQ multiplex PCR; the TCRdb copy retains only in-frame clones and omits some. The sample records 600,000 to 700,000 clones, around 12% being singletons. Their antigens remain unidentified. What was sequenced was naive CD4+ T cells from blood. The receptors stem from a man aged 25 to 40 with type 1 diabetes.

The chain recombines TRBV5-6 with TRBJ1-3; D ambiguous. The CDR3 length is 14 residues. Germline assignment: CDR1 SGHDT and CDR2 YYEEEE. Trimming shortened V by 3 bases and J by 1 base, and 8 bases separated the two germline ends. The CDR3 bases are TGTGCCAGCAGCTCCCAGGTATCTGGAAACACCATATATTTT. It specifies CASSSQVSGNTIYF.

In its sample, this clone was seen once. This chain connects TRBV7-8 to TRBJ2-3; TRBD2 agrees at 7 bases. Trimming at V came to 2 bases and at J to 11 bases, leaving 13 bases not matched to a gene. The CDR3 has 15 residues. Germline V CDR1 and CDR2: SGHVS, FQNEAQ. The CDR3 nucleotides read TGTGCCAGCAGCTTAAGGACGACGGGGGGAGTGAAGCAGTATTTT. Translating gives CASSLRTTGGVKQYF.

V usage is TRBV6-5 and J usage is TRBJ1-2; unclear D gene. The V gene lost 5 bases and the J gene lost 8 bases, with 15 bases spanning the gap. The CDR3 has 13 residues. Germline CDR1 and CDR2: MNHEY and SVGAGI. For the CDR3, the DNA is TGTGCCAGCAGTGATCCGAGGTTAGACGGCTACACCTTC. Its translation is CASSDPRLDGYTF.

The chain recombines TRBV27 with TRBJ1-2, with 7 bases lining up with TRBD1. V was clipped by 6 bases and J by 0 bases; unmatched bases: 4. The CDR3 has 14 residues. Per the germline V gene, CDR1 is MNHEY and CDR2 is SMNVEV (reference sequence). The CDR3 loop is CASSRDSANYGYTF. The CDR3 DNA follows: TGTGCCAGCAGCCGGGACAGTGCTAACTATGGCTACACCTTC.

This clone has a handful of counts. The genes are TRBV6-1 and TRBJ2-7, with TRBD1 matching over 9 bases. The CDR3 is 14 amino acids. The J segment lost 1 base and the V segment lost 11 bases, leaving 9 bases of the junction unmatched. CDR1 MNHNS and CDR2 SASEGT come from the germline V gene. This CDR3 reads CASFSGQGSYEQYF. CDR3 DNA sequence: TGTGCCTCCTTCTCGGGACAGGGATCCTACGAGCAGTACTTC.

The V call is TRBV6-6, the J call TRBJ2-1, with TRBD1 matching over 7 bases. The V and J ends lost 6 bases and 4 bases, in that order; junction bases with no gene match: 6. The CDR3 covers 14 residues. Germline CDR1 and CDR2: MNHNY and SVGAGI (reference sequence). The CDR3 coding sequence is TGTGCCAGCAGGGGGGCGACAGGGTACAATGAGCAGTTCTTC. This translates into CASRGATGYNEQFF.

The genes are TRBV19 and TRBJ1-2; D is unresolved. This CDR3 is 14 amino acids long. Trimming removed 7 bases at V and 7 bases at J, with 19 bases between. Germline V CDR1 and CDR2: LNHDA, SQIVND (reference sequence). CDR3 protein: CASTPGPSGSGYTF. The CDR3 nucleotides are TGTGCCAGTACCCCGGGCCCGTCGGGGTCTGGCTACACCTTC.

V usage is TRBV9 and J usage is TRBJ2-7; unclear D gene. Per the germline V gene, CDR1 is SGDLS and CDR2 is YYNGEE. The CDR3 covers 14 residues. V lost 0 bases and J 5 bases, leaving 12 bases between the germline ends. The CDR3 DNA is TGTGCCAGCAGCGTAGGGGCGGAGAAGCACGAGCAGTACTTC. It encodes CASSVGAEKHEQYF.

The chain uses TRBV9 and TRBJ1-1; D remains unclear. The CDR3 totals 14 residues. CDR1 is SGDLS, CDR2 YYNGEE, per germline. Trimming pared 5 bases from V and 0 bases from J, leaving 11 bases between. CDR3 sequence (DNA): TGTGCCAGCAGTTCCGGGCCTATGAACACTGAAGCTTTCTTT. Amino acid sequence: CASSSGPMNTEAFF.

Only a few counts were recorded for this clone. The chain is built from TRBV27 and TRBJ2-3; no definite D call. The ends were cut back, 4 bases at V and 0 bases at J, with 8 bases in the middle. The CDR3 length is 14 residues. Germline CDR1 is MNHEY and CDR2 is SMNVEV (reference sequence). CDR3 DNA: TGTGCCAGCAGTTCATACGAGAGCACAGATACGCAGTATTTT. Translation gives CASSSYESTDTQYF.

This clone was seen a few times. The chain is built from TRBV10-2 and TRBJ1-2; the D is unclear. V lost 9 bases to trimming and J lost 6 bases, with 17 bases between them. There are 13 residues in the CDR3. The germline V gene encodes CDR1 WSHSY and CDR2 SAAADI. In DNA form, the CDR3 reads TGCGCCAGTACGACGGGGAGTAGAGATGGCTACACCTTC. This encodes CASTTGSRDGYTF.

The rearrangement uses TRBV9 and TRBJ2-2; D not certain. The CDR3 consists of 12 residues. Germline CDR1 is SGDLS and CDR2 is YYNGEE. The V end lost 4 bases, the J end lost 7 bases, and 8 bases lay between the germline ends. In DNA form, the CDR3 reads TGTGCCAGCAGCCTGGGTATCGGGGAGCTGTTTTTT. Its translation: CASSLGIGELFF.

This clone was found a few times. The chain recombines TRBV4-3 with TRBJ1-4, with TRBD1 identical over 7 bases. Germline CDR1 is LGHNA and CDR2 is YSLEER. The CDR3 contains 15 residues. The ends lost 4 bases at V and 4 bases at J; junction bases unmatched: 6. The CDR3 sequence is CASSLRGLSNEKLFF. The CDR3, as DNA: TGCGCCAGCAGCCTAAGGGGGCTCAGTAATGAAAAACTGTTTTTT.

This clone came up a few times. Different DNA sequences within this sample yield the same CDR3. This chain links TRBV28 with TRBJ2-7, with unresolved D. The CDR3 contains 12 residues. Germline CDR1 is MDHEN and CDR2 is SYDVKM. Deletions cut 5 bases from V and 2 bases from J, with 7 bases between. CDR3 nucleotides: TGTGCCAGCAGTCCTCAGCCCTACGAGCAGTACTTC. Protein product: CASSPQPYEQYF.

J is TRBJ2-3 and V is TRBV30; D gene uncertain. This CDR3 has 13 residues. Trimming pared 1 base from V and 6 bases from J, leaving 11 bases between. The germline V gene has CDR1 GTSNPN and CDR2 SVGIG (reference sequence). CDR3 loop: CAWSALGPDTQYF. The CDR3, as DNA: TGTGCCTGGAGTGCATTAGGCCCTGATACGCAGTATTTT.

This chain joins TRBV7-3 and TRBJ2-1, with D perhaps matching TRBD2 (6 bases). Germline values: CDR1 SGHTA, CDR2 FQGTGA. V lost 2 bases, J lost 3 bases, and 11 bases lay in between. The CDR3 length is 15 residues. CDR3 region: CASSLSGTLYNEQFF. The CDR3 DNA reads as TGTGCCAGCAGCTTATCGGGGACTCTCTACAATGAGCAGTTCTTC.

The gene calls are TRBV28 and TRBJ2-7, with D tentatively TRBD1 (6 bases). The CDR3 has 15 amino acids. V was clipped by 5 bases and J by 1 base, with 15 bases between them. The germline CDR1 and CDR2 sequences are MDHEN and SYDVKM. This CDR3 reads CASSTPGTPSYEQYF. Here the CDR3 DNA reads TGTGCCAGCAGTACCCCAGGGACACCTTCCTACGAGCAGTACTTC.

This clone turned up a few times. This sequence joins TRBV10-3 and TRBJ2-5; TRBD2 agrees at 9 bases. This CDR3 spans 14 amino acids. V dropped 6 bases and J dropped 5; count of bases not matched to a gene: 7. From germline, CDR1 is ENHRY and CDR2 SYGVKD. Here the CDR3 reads CAISPGLALETQYF. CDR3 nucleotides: TGTGCCATCAGCCCGGGACTAGCTTTGGAGACCCAGTACTTC.

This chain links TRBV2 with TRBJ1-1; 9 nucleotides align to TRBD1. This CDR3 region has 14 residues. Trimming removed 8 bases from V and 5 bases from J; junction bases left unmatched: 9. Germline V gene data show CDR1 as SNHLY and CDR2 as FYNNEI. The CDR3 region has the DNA TGTGCCAGCTCTTTACAGGGGGCGCGGACTGAAGCTTTCTTT. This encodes CASSLQGARTEAFF.

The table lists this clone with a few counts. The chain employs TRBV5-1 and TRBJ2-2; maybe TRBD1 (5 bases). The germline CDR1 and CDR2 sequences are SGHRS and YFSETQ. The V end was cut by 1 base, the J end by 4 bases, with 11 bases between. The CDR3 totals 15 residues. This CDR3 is CASSLPRAGTGELFF. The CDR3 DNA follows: TGCGCCAGCAGCTTGCCCAGGGCTGGCACCGGGGAGCTGTTTTTT.

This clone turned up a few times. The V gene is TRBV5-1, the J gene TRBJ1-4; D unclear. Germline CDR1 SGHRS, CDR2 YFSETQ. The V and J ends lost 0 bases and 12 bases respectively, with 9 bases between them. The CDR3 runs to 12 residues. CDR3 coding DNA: TGCGCCAGCAGCTTGGGTCCGGAGGAACTGTTTTTT. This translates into CASSLGPEELFF. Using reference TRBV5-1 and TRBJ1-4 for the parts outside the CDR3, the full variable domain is KAGVTQTPRYLIKTRGQQVTLSCSPISGHRSVSWYQQTPGQGLQFLFEYFSETQRNKGNFPGRFSGRQFSNSRSEMNVSTLELGDSALYLCASSLGPEELFFGSGTQLSVL.

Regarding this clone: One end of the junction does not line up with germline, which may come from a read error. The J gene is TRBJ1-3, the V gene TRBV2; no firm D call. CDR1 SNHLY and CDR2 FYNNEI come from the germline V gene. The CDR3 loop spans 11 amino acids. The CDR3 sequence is CATRSLEIKKF. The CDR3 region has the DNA TGTGCCACCCGCTCTCTCGAAATTAAGAAGTTT.

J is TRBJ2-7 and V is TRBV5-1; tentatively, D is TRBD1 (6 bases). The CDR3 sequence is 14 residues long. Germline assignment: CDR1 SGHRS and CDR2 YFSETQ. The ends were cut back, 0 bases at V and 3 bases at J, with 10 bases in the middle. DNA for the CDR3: TGCGCCAGCAGCTTGGACAGGGTATACTACGAGCAGTACTTC. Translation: CASSLDRVYYEQYF.

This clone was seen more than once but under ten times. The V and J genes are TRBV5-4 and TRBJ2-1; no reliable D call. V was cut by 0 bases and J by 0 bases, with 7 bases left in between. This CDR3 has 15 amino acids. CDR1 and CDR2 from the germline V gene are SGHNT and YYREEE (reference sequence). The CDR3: CASSLERNSYNEQFF. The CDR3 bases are TGTGCCAGCAGCTTGGAACGGAACTCCTACAATGAGCAGTTCTTC.